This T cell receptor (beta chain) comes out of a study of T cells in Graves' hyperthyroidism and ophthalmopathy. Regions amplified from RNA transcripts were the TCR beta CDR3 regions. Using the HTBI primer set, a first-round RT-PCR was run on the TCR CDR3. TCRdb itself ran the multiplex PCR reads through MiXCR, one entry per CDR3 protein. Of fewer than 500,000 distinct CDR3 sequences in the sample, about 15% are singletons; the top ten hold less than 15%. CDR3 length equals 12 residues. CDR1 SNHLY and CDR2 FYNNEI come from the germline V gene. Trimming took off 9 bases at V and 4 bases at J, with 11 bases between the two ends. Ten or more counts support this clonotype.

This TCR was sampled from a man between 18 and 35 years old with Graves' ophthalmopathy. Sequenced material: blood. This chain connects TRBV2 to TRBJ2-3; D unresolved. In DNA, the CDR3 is TGTGCCAGAAGAAAAAGATCAGATACGCAGTATTTT. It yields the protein CARRKRSDTQYF.